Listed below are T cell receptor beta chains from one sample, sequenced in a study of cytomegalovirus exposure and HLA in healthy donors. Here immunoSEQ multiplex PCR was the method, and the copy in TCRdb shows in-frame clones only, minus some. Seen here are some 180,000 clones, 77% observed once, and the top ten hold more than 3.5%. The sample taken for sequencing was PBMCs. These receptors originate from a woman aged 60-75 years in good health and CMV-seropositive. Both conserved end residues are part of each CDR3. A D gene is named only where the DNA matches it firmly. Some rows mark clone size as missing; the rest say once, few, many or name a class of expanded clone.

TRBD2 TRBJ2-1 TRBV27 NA TGTGCCAGCAGGGGAGCGGGAGGGAAGGAGGAGCAGTTCTTC CASRGAGGKEEQFF
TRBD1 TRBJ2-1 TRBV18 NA TGTGCCAGCTCGGGGACAGGGATTTACAATGAGCAGTTCTTC CASSGTGIYNEQFF
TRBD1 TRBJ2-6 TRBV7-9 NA TGTGCCAGCAGCCCGGCGGGAACAGGGGGCGTTGGGGCCAACGGCCTGACTTTC CASSPAGTGGVGANGLTF
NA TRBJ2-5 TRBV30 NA TGTGCCTGGAGCGAGGTCGGGACCCAGTACTTC CAWSEVGTQYF
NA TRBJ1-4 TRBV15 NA TGTGCCACCAGAGAGGACAGTTCAACTAATAAAAAACTGTTTTTT CATREDSSTNKKLFF
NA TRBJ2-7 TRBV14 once TGTGCCAGCAGCCAAGATATCCCTTCCGTAACAGGTTCCCCGAGCTCCTACGAGCAGTACTTC CASSQDIPSVTGSPSSYEQYF
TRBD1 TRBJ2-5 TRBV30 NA TGTGCCTGGAGCCTGGGGCAGGGGGCGGGCGAGACCCAGTACTTC CAWSLGQGAGETQYF
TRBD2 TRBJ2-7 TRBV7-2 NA TGTGCCAGCAGACCCTTGGGTCTAGCGGGAAAGTACGAGCAGTACTTC CASRPLGLAGKYEQYF
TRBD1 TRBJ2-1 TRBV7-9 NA TGTGCCAGCAGCTTAGGGACAGGGTCCAATGAGCAGTTCTTC CASSLGTGSNEQFF
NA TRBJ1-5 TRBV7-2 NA TGTGCCAGCAGCCGTGACAGCGGCAATCAGCCCCAGCATTTT CASSRDSGNQPQHF
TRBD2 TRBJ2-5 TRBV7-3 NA TGTGCCAGCAGCTTAGGCGGGGGAGAGACCCAGTACTTC CASSLGGGETQYF
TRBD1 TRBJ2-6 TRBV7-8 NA TGTGCCAGCAGCTTAGACCGGGACAGGGGATTATCTGGGGCCAACGTCCTGACTTTC CASSLDRDRGLSGANVLTF
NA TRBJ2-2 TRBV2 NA TGTGCCAGCAAGGTCGGGTCTCCCGGGGAGCTGTTTTTT CASKVGSPGELFF
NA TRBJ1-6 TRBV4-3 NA TGCGCCAGCAGCCAAGAGGGCAGCTCGGATTCACCCCTCCACTTT CASSQEGSSDSPLHF
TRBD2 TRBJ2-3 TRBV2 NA TGTGCCAGAATTAAGCGGACTAGCGGGGACACAGATACGCAGTATTTT CARIKRTSGDTDTQYF
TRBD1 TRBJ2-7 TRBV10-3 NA TGTGCCATCAGCCGAGACAGGGCTAACTACGAGCAGTACTTC CAISRDRANYEQYF
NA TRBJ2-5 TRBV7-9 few TGTGCCAGCAGCCACAGACAGGCTCAAGAGACCCAGTACTTC CASSHRQAQETQYF
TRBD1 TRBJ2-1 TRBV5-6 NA TGTGCCAGCAGCTCCGACAGGGGGTCTTCCTACAATGAGCAGTTCTTC CASSSDRGSSYNEQFF
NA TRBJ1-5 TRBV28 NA TGTGCCAGCAGTGGCTCAGGGGCGAGGAATCAGCCCCAGCATTTT CASSGSGARNQPQHF
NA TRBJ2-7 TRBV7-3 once TGTGCCAGCAGCCCGGGGTTCGGTTCCTACGAGCAGTACTTC CASSPGFGSYEQYF
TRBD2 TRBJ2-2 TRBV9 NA TGTGCCAGCAGCGTAGAGGGACTAGCTCACACCGGGGAGCTGTTTTTT CASSVEGLAHTGELFF
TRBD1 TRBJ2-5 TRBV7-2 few TGTGCCAGCAGCGTACAGGGGGCGCGAGAGACCCAGTACTTC CASSVQGARETQYF
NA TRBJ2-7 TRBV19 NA TGTGCCAGTAGTTCCCCCGGACAGCGAGGGTACGAGCAGTACTTC CASSSPGQRGYEQYF
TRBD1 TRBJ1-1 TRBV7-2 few TGTGCCAGCAGCCCCCCGCGACAGGGTGTTTTTTATACTGAAGCTTTCTTT CASSPPRQGVFYTEAFF
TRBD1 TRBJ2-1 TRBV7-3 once TGTGCCAGCAGCATCGACAGGGGTGAGCAGTTCTTC CASSIDRGEQFF
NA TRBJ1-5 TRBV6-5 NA TGTGCCAGCAGTTACATGGCCGGGCAGCCCCAGCATTTT CASSYMAGQPQHF
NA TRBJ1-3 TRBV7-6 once TGTGCCAGCAGCTCACCACGGGACTCCCGGCAGAGCAACACCATATATTTT CASSSPRDSRQSNTIYF
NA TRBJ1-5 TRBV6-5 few TGTGCCAGCAGCGTGGCCAACAATCAGCCCCAGCATTTT CASSVANNQPQHF
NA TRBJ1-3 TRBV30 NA TGTGCCTGGAGCAGGGCGAGCTCTGGAAACACCATATATTTT CAWSRASSGNTIYF
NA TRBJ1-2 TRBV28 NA TGTGCCAGCAGACCGGCGACACGTAACTATGGCTACACCTTC CASRPATRNYGYTF
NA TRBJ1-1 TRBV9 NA TGCGCCAGCAGCGTTACAGGGTTGGGCGACACTGAAGCTTTCTTT CASSVTGLGDTEAFF
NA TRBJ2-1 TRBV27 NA TGTGCCAGCAGTTTATCAGCGTCGGGTGAGCAGTTCTTC CASSLSASGEQFF
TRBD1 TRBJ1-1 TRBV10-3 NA TGTGCCATCACAACGGGACAGGGTAACACTGAAGCTTTCTTT CAITTGQGNTEAFF
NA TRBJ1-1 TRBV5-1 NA TGCGCCAGCAGCTTGGAACACATCGGGTCCGGATTGAACACTGAAGCTTTCTTT CASSLEHIGSGLNTEAFF
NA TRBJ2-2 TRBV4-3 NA TGCGCCAGCAGCCAAGGGTTAGTTTCGAACACCGGGGAGCTGTTTTTT CASSQGLVSNTGELFF
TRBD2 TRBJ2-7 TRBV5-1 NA TGCGCCAGCAGCCCTGAAGCGGGGGAGCAGTACTTC CASSPEAGEQYF
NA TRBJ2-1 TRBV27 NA TGTGCCAGCAGTTCCCCCTTGAGCTCCTACAATGAGCAGTTCTTC CASSSPLSSYNEQFF
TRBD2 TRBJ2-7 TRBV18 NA TGTGCCAGCTCACCAGTAGATCTAGCGGGTTACGAGCAGTACTTC CASSPVDLAGYEQYF
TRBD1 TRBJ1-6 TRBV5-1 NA TGCGCCAGCAGCGCCGGACAGGGTTCAGGATCACCCCTCCACTTT CASSAGQGSGSPLHF
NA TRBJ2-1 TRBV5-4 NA TGTGCCAGCAGCGCCGACTCCCCCACATTCAATGAGCAGTTCTTC CASSADSPTFNEQFF
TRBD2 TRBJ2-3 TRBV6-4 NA TGTGCCAGCAGTGATGGGGGGGGGACAGATACGCAGTATTTT CASSDGGGTDTQYF
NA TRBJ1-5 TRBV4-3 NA TGCGCCAGCAGCCAGACAGGCAGTCAGCCCCAGCATTTT CASSQTGSQPQHF
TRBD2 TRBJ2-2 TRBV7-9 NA TGTGCCGCACGGGCGCGGGAGGGCTTGGCGAACACCGGGGAGCTGTTTTTT CAARAREGLANTGELFF
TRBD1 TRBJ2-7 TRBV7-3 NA TGTGCCAGCAGCCGGGACAGTTTCTCCTACGAGCAGTACTTC CASSRDSFSYEQYF
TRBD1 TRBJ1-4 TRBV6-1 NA TGTGCCAGCAGGCGCCCGGGACAGAATGAAAAACTGTTTTTT CASRRPGQNEKLFF
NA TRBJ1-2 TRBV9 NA TGTGCCAGCCGAAGACAGTCCTATGGCTACACCTTC CASRRQSYGYTF
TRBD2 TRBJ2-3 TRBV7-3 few TGTGCCAGCAGCTTAACGACTAGCGGGGGTACAGATACGCAGTATTTT CASSLTTSGGTDTQYF
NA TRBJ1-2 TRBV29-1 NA TGCAGCGTTGTGGGGGCGGAGACGGGTGGCTACACCTTC CSVVGAETGGYTF
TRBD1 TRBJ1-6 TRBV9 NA TGTGCCAGCAGCGCCCAACGGACAGGGTATTCACCCCTCCACTTT CASSAQRTGYSPLHF
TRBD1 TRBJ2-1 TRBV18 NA TGTGCCAGCTCACTAAGGACAGGGAGCGCCCTCAGATGGAATGAGCAGTTCTTC CASSLRTGSALRWNEQFF